Detailed here is one T cell receptor (beta chain). Its cognate antigen is unknown. The sample originates from a study of lymphopenia after photon versus proton radiotherapy. Study-wide findings and caveats: Oligoclonal CD8+ Temra expansion after nadir drove photon patients' diversity drop. In patients who died, overall survival fell as post-nadir TCR diversity dropped more. Relative stability marked proton patients; photon patients lost diversity and naive cells. Authors raise, but do not show, better survival with proton therapy.

Between the trimmed V and J ends, which lost 2 bases and 2 bases, there was a span of 6 bases. The CDR3 sequence is 13 residues long. CDR1 is MNHNS and CDR2 is SASEGT in the germline V gene. Some clones are missing from TCRdb's copy, which holds only in-frame ones; the method was immunoSEQ multiplex PCR. This sample carries about 35,000 clones, approximately 90% of them seen once, and the ten largest clones take 12% to 15%. This TCR came from a man in his 60s with cholangiocarcinoma. The rearrangement links TRBV6-1 to TRBJ1-2; D gene ambiguous. Sequencing used peripheral blood, obtained from a patient treated with photon-based radiotherapy. The DNA for the CDR3 is TGTGCCAGCAGTGAAAAGCAGAACTATGGCTACACCTTC. It is translated as CASSEKQNYGYTF.